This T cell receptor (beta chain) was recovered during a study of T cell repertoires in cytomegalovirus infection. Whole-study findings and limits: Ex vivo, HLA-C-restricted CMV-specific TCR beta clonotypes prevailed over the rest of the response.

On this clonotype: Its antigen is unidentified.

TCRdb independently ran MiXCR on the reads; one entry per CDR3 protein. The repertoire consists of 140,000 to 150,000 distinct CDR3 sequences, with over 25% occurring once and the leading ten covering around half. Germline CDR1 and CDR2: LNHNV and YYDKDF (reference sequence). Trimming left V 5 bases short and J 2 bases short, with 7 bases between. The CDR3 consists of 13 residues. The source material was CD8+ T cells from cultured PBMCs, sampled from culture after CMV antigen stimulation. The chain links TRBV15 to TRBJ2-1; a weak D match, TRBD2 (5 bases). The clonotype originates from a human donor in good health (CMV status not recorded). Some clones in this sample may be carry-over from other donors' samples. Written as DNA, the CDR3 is TGTGCCACCAGCGCGAGGGCCTACAATGAGCAGTTCTTC. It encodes CATSARAYNEQFF.